The 28 T cell receptor beta chains given below trace back to one sample, sequenced in a study of control samples from healthy donors and cancer patients. Assay: immunoSEQ multiplex PCR; the TCRdb copy retains only in-frame clones and omits some. Among 130,000 or so clones listed, nearly 90% were seen once. Specimen: blood. The receptors stem from a man between 50 and 59 years old in good health.

The V call is TRBV4-2, the J call TRBJ2-5; the D gene is possibly TRBD1 (5 bases). The CDR3 is made up of 16 amino acids. The V gene lost 0 bases and the J gene lost 3 bases, with 14 bases spanning the gap. Per germline, CDR1 LGHNA and CDR2 YNFKEQ. This chain's CDR3 is CASSQDSQAWEETQYF. The CDR3 DNA follows: TGTGCCAGCAGCCAAGATTCACAGGCCTGGGAAGAGACCCAGTACTTC.

Only one count was recorded for this clone. The V call is TRBV28, the J call TRBJ1-1, with D maybe TRBD1 (6 bases). This CDR3 spans 13 amino acids. V lost 6 bases and J 6 bases, leaving 14 bases between the germline ends. Germline V gives CDR1 MDHEN, CDR2 SYDVKM. Here the CDR3 reads CASRTPGTSEAFF. The CDR3 DNA reads TGTGCCAGCAGAACCCCGGGGACATCTGAAGCTTTCTTT.

The chain recombines TRBV18 with TRBJ2-1; possible D gene TRBD2, 5 bases. The CDR3 sequence is 12 residues long. In germline, CDR1 is KGHSH, CDR2 LQKENI. Trimming shortened V by 2 bases and J by 7 bases, and 6 bases separated the two germline ends. The CDR3 sequence is CASSPTGNEQFF. CDR3 DNA sequence: TGTGCCAGCTCACCAACGGGGAATGAGCAGTTCTTC.

The chain employs TRBV7-6 and TRBJ2-2; D is uncertain. With 5 bases removed from V and 1 base from J, the gap between germline ends came to 11 bases. The CDR3 contains 15 residues. Germline lookup yields CDR1 SGHVS and CDR2 FNYEAQ. The CDR3 is CASSPWIVNTGELFF. The DNA of the CDR3 is TGTGCCAGCAGCCCATGGATTGTGAACACCGGGGAGCTGTTTTTT.

This clone was picked up one time. The chain combines TRBV2 with TRBJ1-2; D perhaps matches TRBD1 (5 bases). The germline V and J ends were trimmed by 7 bases and 1 base, with 7 bases remaining between them. This CDR3 spans 12 amino acids. Germline CDR1 SNHLY, CDR2 FYNNEI. CDR3 region: CASMRGNYGYTF. CDR3 bases: TGTGCCAGCATGAGGGGTAACTATGGCTACACCTTC. The full variable domain, rest sourced from reference TRBV2 and TRBJ1-2, is EPEVTQTPSHQVTQMGQEVILRCVPISNHLYFYWYRQILGQKVEFLVSFYNNEISEKSEIFDDQFSVERPDGSNFTLKIRSTKLEDSAMYFCASMRGNYGYTFGSGTRLTVV.

This chain joins TRBV7-2 and TRBJ1-5, with TRBD1 matching over 8 bases. The CDR3 covers 15 residues. The V gene end was trimmed by 4 bases and the J gene end by 5 bases; junction bases not matched to a gene: 7. Looked up from germline, CDR1 is SGHTA and CDR2 is FQGNSA. Written as DNA, the CDR3 is TGTGCCAGCAGCTCCGGACAGGGCGGGGATCAGCCCCAGCATTTT. Amino acids: CASSSGQGGDQPQHF.

The chain is built from TRBV29-1 and TRBJ2-1; the match to TRBD2 covers 11 bases. The length of the CDR3 is 13 residues. The junction had 13 bases not matched to a gene; V was cut back by 6 bases and J by 15 bases. Germline V gene data show CDR1 as SQVTM and CDR2 as ANQGSEA. The CDR3 region has the DNA TGCAGCGTCGAAATGAGACTAGCGGGGAGACTGTTCTTC. This translates into CSVEMRLAGRLFF.

The chain couples TRBV10-3 to TRBJ1-2; 11 bases map to TRBD1. V lost 10 bases to trimming and J lost 8 bases; unmatched junction nucleotides: 15. Germline V gene lookup returns CDR1 ENHRY and CDR2 SYGVKD. The CDR3 is 15 residues long. CDR3 protein: CATHSLGQGARGYTF. The CDR3 DNA follows: TGTGCCACACACAGCCTAGGACAGGGGGCAAGAGGCTACACCTTC.

The CDR3 spells CAWDRGMNTGELFF. The CDR3 DNA sequence: TGTGCCTGGGACAGGGGAATGAACACCGGGGAGCTGTTTTTT. The chain is built from TRBV30 and TRBJ2-2; 8 nucleotides agree with TRBD1. Unmatched junction bases numbered 3, after V lost 5 bases and J lost 1 base. Germline V gene lookup returns CDR1 GTSNPN and CDR2 SVGIG (reference sequence). This CDR3 is built from 14 residues. Variable domain in full (rest from reference TRBV30 and TRBJ2-2): SQTIHQWPATLVQPVGSPLSLECTVEGTSNPNLYWYRQAAGRGLQLLFYSVGIGQISSEVPQNLSASRPQDRQFILSSKKLLLSDSGFYLCAWDRGMNTGELFFGEGSRLTVL.

This chain joins TRBV9 and TRBJ1-2; TRBD1 matches 9 bases. Losses at the gene ends were 3 bases for V and 5 bases for J; bases not matched to a gene: 5. The CDR3 extends over 14 amino acids. The germline V gene has CDR1 SGDLS and CDR2 YYNGEE. The CDR3 DNA follows: TGTGCCAGCAGCGAAGGGGACAGGGCGTATGGCTACACCTTC. It encodes CASSEGDRAYGYTF.

Note on this clone: Other DNA sequences in this specimen translate into the identical CDR3. The chain uses TRBV27 and TRBJ2-7; 11 nucleotides agree with TRBD1. Germline-derived CDR1 and CDR2 are MNHEY and SMNVEV (reference sequence). The CDR3 is 14 residues long. V shed 5 bases, J shed 4 bases, and the junction held 4 bases outside the gene matches. In DNA, the CDR3 is TGTGCCAGCAGTCTCGGACAGGGGGCTTACGAGCAGTACTTC. This translates into CASSLGQGAYEQYF.

The gene calls are TRBV28 and TRBJ1-1; no definite D call. Trimming took off 8 bases at V and 2 bases at J, with 12 bases between the two ends. CDR3 length: 13 residues. Germline-derived CDR1 and CDR2 are MDHEN and SYDVKM. The CDR3 DNA reads TGTGCCAGCGTTCGGGAAACAAACACTGAAGCTTTCTTT. The encoded protein is CASVRETNTEAFF.

The chain employs TRBV13 and TRBJ2-3; D uncertain. The CDR3 runs 14 residues. V lost 5 bases and J 4 bases, leaving 13 bases between the germline ends. Germline CDR1 PRHDT, CDR2 FYEKMQ (reference sequence). CDR3: CASSPRVGSDTQYF. The CDR3 DNA reads TGTGCCAGCAGCCCGCGCGTAGGGTCAGATACGCAGTATTTT.

The chain links TRBV7-3 to TRBJ2-3; 9 bases line up with TRBD2. CDR3 length: 15 residues. Germline V gene lookup returns CDR1 SGHTA and CDR2 FQGTGA. The J segment lost 3 bases and the V segment lost 1 base, leaving 2 bases of the junction unmatched. For the CDR3, the DNA is TGTGCCAGCAGCTTAATGGCGGGGGGGACAGATACGCAGTATTTT. Translation: CASSLMAGGTDTQYF.

The chain recombines TRBV30 with TRBJ1-4; D is possibly TRBD1 (5 bases). CDR3 size: 13 residues. CDR1 is GTSNPN, CDR2 SVGIG, per germline (reference sequence). The CDR3 DNA follows: TGTGCTGCTAGCGGCAGGGTAAATGAAAAACTGTTTTTT. Amino acid sequence: CAASGRVNEKLFF.

This clone was seen a few times. V usage is TRBV23-1 and J usage is TRBJ2-5; D may be TRBD2 (7 bases). TRBV23-1 is an ORF, and what it does is uncertain. There are 16 residues in the CDR3. Trimming took 9 bases from V and 0 from J, leaving 20 bases between them. The DNA of the CDR3 is TGCGCCAGACAAGGGGGGGGAACCGCTTACCAAGAGACCCAGTACTTC. It is translated as CARQGGGTAYQETQYF.

This clone is medium-sized in the sample. The chain recombines TRBV7-3 with TRBJ2-2; no reliable D call. Germline V gives CDR1 SGHTA, CDR2 FQGTGA. The germline V and J ends were trimmed by 2 bases and 3 bases, with 10 bases remaining between them. The CDR3 totals 15 residues. Here the CDR3 reads CASSLGAGDTGELFF. The CDR3 DNA is TGTGCCAGCAGCTTAGGTGCAGGAGACACCGGGGAGCTGTTTTTT.

CDR3 amino acids: CASSAGSGQELYGYTF. Written as DNA, the CDR3 is TGTGCCAGCAGCGCGGGATCGGGACAGGAACTTTATGGCTACACCTTC. The rearrangement uses TRBV9 and TRBJ1-2; TRBD1 matches 8 bases. Germline lookup yields CDR1 SGDLS and CDR2 YYNGEE. CDR3 size: 16 residues. V was clipped by 3 bases and J by 5 bases; unmatched bases: 12.

The rearrangement links TRBV6-2 or TRBV6-3 to TRBJ1-5, with D hard to call. CDR1 is MNHEY and CDR2 is SVGEGT in the germline V gene. The length of the CDR3 is 15 residues. V lost 1 base, J lost 0 bases, and 7 bases lay in between. CDR3 protein: CASSYYRNSNQPQHF. The DNA of the CDR3 is TGTGCCAGCAGTTACTACAGAAATAGCAATCAGCCCCAGCATTTT.

The chain combines TRBV5-1 with TRBJ2-3, with no clear D. Germline V gives CDR1 SGHRS, CDR2 YFSETQ. The CDR3 totals 14 residues. The V and J ends lost 6 bases and 5 bases respectively, with 16 bases between them. CDR3 bases: TGCGCCAGCACCTTAAGGACGGATCAAGATACGCAGTATTTT. Encoded protein: CASTLRTDQDTQYF.

The gene calls are TRBV2 and TRBJ2-5; D is unclear. CDR1 SNHLY and CDR2 FYNNEI come from the germline V gene. Trimming pared 1 base from V and 7 bases from J, leaving 10 bases between. This CDR3 contains 13 residues. This CDR3 is CASSEDLERTQYF. The CDR3 DNA follows: TGTGCCAGCAGTGAAGATCTAGAGCGGACCCAGTACTTC.

In its sample, this clone was seen a few times. The rearrangement links TRBV11-2 to TRBJ1-2; D gene uncertain. V was clipped by 4 bases and J by 1 base, with 10 bases between them. This CDR3 contains 14 residues. Germline V gene lookup returns CDR1 SGHAT and CDR2 FQNNGV. CDR3 in amino acids: CASSSPGDNYGYTF. CDR3 DNA sequence: TGTGCCAGCAGCTCCCCGGGAGATAACTATGGCTACACCTTC.

The J gene is TRBJ2-5, the V gene TRBV9; 8 bases agree with TRBD1. V lost 2 bases, J lost 2 bases, and 5 bases stayed unmatched. This CDR3 region has 15 residues. CDR1 is SGDLS and CDR2 is YYNGEE in the germline V gene. The CDR3 region has the DNA TGTGCCAGCAGCGTCCGGGACAGGAGACAAGAGACCCAGTACTTC. Translated: CASSVRDRRQETQYF.

The V and J genes are TRBV27 and TRBJ2-1, with D possibly matching TRBD2 (6 bases). There are 15 residues in the CDR3. Trimming stripped 1 base from V and 2 bases from J, with 9 bases between. The germline V gene has CDR1 MNHEY and CDR2 SMNVEV (reference sequence). CDR3 DNA sequence: TGTGCCAGCAGTTTATTGGGGGGTACCTACAATGAGCAGTTCTTC. The encoded protein is CASSLLGGTYNEQFF.

V usage is TRBV21-1 and J usage is TRBJ1-4; TRBD1, the table's D call, was not compared with the DNA. TRBV21-1 is tagged as a pseudogene. CDR3 length: 16 amino acids. The CDR3 region is CASSSRDSATNEKLFF. In nucleotides, the CDR3 is TGTGCCAGCAGCAGCCGGGACAGTGCAACTAATGAAAAACTGTTTTTT.

The chain employs TRBV15 and TRBJ2-5, with TRBD2 as a possible D gene (6 bases). Germline V gene data show CDR1 as LNHNV and CDR2 as YYDKDF (reference sequence). The germline V and J ends were trimmed by 8 bases and 2 bases, with 27 bases remaining between them. This CDR3 contains 18 residues. In nucleotides, the CDR3 is TGTGCCACCCCCCCTGCCCCCCCGACTAGAAAGATGCAAGAGACCCAGTACTTC. Residues: CATPPAPPTRKMQETQYF.

V is TRBV2 and J is TRBJ1-6; no clear D. V lost 6 bases and J lost 7, with 10 bases in between. Germline CDR1 is SNHLY and CDR2 is FYNNEI. The CDR3 length is 13 residues. CDR3 in amino acids: CASRTEANSPLHF. The CDR3 DNA reads TGTGCCAGCAGGACTGAAGCCAATTCACCCCTCCACTTT.

The gene calls are TRBV14 and TRBJ2-5, with 10 positions matching TRBD2. Trimming cost V 1 base and J 3 bases; bases outside gene matches: 5. From germline, CDR1 is SGHDN and CDR2 FVKESK. The CDR3 is 16 residues long. The CDR3 nucleotides read TGTGCCAGCAGCCAAGCAGCGGGGGGGGTTAAAGAGACCCAGTACTTC. Its translation: CASSQAAGGVKETQYF. The entire variable domain, with the rest obtained from reference TRBV14 and TRBJ2-5, is as follows: EAGVTQFPSHSVIEKGQTVTLRCDPISGHDNLYWYRRVMGKEIKFLLHFVKESKQDESGMPNNRFLAERTGGTYSTLKVQPAELEDSGVYFCASSQAAGGVKETQYFGPGTRLLVL.